This T cell receptor (beta chain) was observed in a study of vaccination and CD4 T cells after COVID-19. The Oncomine TCR Beta short-read assay generated sequence data from the DNA of cultured CD4+ T cells. TCRdb passed the PCR reads through MiXCR, listing each CDR3 protein once. The repertoire has under 15,000 distinct CDR3 sequences, approximately 40% of them found once; the top ten carry roughly a tenth. Remarks on this clonotype: The antigen remains unidentified.

The CDR3 length is 13 residues. Per the germline V gene, CDR1 is DFQATT and CDR2 is SNEGSKA (reference sequence). The V end lost 0 bases, the J end lost 9 bases, and 12 bases lay between the germline ends. As for treatment: approximately 9-day PBMC culture with coronavirus spike peptide pools or control peptides (ViraFEST assay). The gene calls are TRBV20-1 and TRBJ1-5, with D perhaps matching TRBD1 (6 bases). This clonotype was sampled from a human donor who had recovered from COVID-19. Input material: CD4+ T cells from blood, cultured in vitro. CDR3 protein: CSARETGEMPQHF. CDR3 sequence (DNA): TGCAGTGCTAGAGAGACAGGAGAGATGCCCCAGCATTTT.